The 26 T cell receptor beta chains below all came from one sample that was sequenced in a study of blood T cells in healthy people across ages. It was with a sample-barcoded 5' primer and a J-beta primer mix that a second PCR of roughly 7 to 12 cycles was run. One entry per CDR3 protein, called by TCRdb with MiXCR from the 5' RACE reads. The repertoire consists of roughly 2 million distinct CDR3 sequences, with roughly 49% occurring once and the leading ten covering less than 2.5%. Sequenced sample: blood. These receptors all stem from a woman aged 40 to 55 in good health.

This sequence joins TRBV2 and TRBJ1-1; D gene uncertain. The V gene lost 4 bases and the J gene lost 2 bases, with 17 bases spanning the gap. The CDR3 spans 16 residues. Per the germline V gene, CDR1 is SNHLY and CDR2 is FYNNEI. In DNA form, the CDR3 reads TGTGCCAGCAGTGGGGCATTACCTTGGGAAAACACTGAAGCTTTCTTT. Translated, it gives CASSGALPWENTEAFF.

The chain combines TRBV15 with TRBJ2-7; D is unresolved. CDR1 is LNHNV and CDR2 is YYDKDF in the germline V gene (reference sequence). Trimming took off 2 bases at V and 10 bases at J, with 12 bases between the two ends. The CDR3 extends over 12 amino acids. CDR3 protein: CATSRPPEGQYF. DNA of the CDR3: TGTGCCACCAGCAGACCCCCGGAAGGCCAGTACTTC.

This clonotype was seen once. The genes are TRBV28 and TRBJ2-1; D is undetermined. Germline CDR1 MDHEN, CDR2 SYDVKM. The CDR3 is 14 amino acids. Trimming cost V 1 base and J 4 bases, with 8 bases left between them. In DNA, the CDR3 is TGTGCCAGCAGTTTATTCCCGGGTTACAATGAGCAGTTCTTC. Translation: CASSLFPGYNEQFF.

This clonotype was seen only a few times. The rearrangement links TRBV11-3 to TRBJ2-7; D is undetermined. The J call may be incorrect, as the DNA end agrees better with TRBJ2-5. This CDR3 comprises 16 residues. CDR1 and CDR2 from the germline V gene are SGHNT and YENEEA. In nucleotides, the CDR3 is TGTGCCAGCAGCTGTGACCCTACCAAGGGTCGGGAGACCCAGTACTTC. It translates to CASSCDPTKGRETQYF.

This chain links TRBV14 with TRBJ2-3, with a weak D call TRBD2 (5 bases). CDR1 SGHDN and CDR2 FVKESK come from the germline V gene. This CDR3 has 14 amino acids. V lost 0 bases to trimming and J lost 6 bases, with 10 bases between them. The CDR3 loop reads CASSQDRGFDTQYF. CDR3 sequence (DNA): TGTGCCAGCAGCCAAGATCGGGGTTTTGATACGCAGTATTTT.

As for this clonotype: One end of the junction is discordant with germline, which a read error may explain. The chain joins TRBV9 to TRBJ1-4; 7 bases map to TRBD1. The CDR3 has 14 amino acids. Germline-derived CDR1 and CDR2 are SGDLS and YYNGEE. CDR3 in amino acids: CASSEQGVGEKLFF. DNA of the CDR3: TGTGCCAGCAGCGAGCAGGGGGTAGGGGAAAAGCTGTTTTTT.

The CDR3 loop reads CSAKIQRRGDKNIQYF. CDR3 bases: TGCAGTGCTAAGATCCAACGTAGGGGCGACAAAAACATTCAGTACTTC. The V gene is TRBV20-1, the J gene TRBJ2-4, with D perhaps TRBD1 (5 bases). V was cut by 4 bases and J by 3 bases, with 19 bases left in between. CDR1 is DFQATT and CDR2 is SNEGSKA in the germline V gene (reference sequence). The CDR3 sequence is 16 residues long.

This chain connects TRBV7-2 to TRBJ2-5; D ambiguous. The germline CDR1 and CDR2 sequences are SGHTA and FQGNSA. The V gene lost 3 bases and the J gene lost 5 bases, with 10 bases spanning the gap. The CDR3 sequence is 13 residues long. The CDR3 spells CASSFNRLETQYF. CDR3 coding DNA: TGTGCCAGCAGCTTCAACCGGCTGGAGACCCAGTACTTC.

The rearrangement joins TRBV10-3 to TRBJ2-7, with 8 bases fitting TRBD1. From germline, CDR1 is ENHRY and CDR2 SYGVKD. The CDR3 covers 14 residues. V was clipped by 8 bases and J by 1 base; unmatched bases: 7. The CDR3 nucleotides are TGTGCCATCCGCCCGGGACAGGCTTCCTACGAGCAGTACTTC. Protein sequence: CAIRPGQASYEQYF.

This clonotype has just a few counts. V and J are TRBV11-2 and TRBJ2-5; 9 bases align to TRBD1. Looked up from germline, CDR1 is SGHAT and CDR2 is FQNNGV. The CDR3 has 16 residues. After removal of 2 bases from V and 5 bases from J, the junction contained 9 bases not matched to a gene. CDR3 protein: CASSLYGQGSRETQYF. CDR3 in DNA: TGTGCCAGCAGCTTATATGGACAGGGGAGTAGGGAGACCCAGTACTTC.

The chain couples TRBV20-1 to TRBJ2-7, with a weak D call TRBD1 (7 bases). CDR3 length equals 20 residues. Germline values: CDR1 DFQATT, CDR2 SNEGSKA (reference sequence). Trimming pared 5 bases from V and 0 bases from J, leaving 32 bases between. The CDR3, as DNA: TGCAGTGCTGGGATTAGGGGGGTTGCGGGACAGATCTTAAGCTCCTACGAGCAGTACTTC. Translation gives CSAGIRGVAGQILSSYEQYF.

There are a few counts of this clonotype. CDR3 coding DNA: TGTGCCAGCAGCCAACCCTCCGGGACAGAGTACCAAGAGACCCAGTACTTC. It specifies CASSQPSGTEYQETQYF. This chain links TRBV4-2 with TRBJ2-5, with TRBD1 identical over 7 bases. Germline lookup yields CDR1 LGHNA and CDR2 YNFKEQ. Trimming cost V 2 bases and J 0 bases; bases outside gene matches: 9. CDR3 length: 17 residues.

The chain carries TRBV9 and TRBJ2-5; 10 nucleotides line up with TRBD2. The V gene end was trimmed by 0 bases and the J gene end by 3 bases; junction bases not matched to a gene: 8. This CDR3 spans 17 amino acids. In germline, CDR1 is SGDLS, CDR2 YYNGEE. CDR3 region: CASSVATGAGGKETQYF. CDR3 coding DNA: TGTGCCAGCAGCGTAGCTACCGGAGCGGGGGGGAAAGAGACCCAGTACTTC.

This sequence joins TRBV4-1 and TRBJ2-3; D not resolved. The length of the CDR3 is 16 residues. Trimming cost V 1 base and J 1 base, with 12 bases left between them. CDR1 is MGHRA and CDR2 is YSYEKL in the germline V gene. The CDR3 DNA reads TGCGCCAGCAGCCAAGTAACTACTTCCCGCACAGATACGCAGTATTTT. It is translated as CASSQVTTSRTDTQYF.

This sequence joins TRBV12-3 or TRBV12-4 and TRBJ1-6; possibly TRBD1 for D (6 bases). The CDR3 sequence is 16 residues long. The germline V and J ends were trimmed by 8 bases and 4 bases, with 18 bases remaining between them. The CDR3 reads CASSTSGGEYNSPLHF. In nucleotides, the CDR3 is TGTGCCAGCTCGACGTCGGGGGGCGAGTATAATTCACCCCTCCACTTT.

This clonotype has just a few counts. The rearrangement links TRBV4-2 to TRBJ2-3, with D perhaps TRBD1 (8 bases). Germline V lookup: CDR1 LGHNA, CDR2 YNFKEQ. Deletions cut 2 bases from V and 6 bases from J, with 24 bases between. This CDR3 is built from 18 residues. CDR3 sequence (DNA): TGTGCCAGCAGCCAACCTATTGGGGGGGGACAGGAATCGGATACGCAGTATTTT. This translates into CASSQPIGGGQESDTQYF.

The rearrangement links TRBV6-5 to TRBJ2-5; 7 nucleotides match TRBD2. The closer fit of TRBJ2-7 to the DNA end suggests the J call may be wrong. The V gene's germline CDR1 is MNHEY and CDR2 SVGAGI. This CDR3 has 14 amino acids. In DNA, the CDR3 is TGTGCCAGCAGTGACGGGACTAACCTCGCCGAGCAGTACTTC. Protein sequence: CASSDGTNLAEQYF.

V gene TRBV27 combines with J gene TRBJ1-2; D possibly corresponds to TRBD1 (5 bases). The V end was cut by 5 bases, the J end by 3 bases, with 16 bases between. The CDR3 length is 15 residues. From germline, CDR1 is MNHEY and CDR2 SMNVEV (reference sequence). Here the CDR3 reads CASSASGTRDYGYTF. The CDR3 coding sequence is TGTGCCAGCAGTGCATCCGGGACGCGAGACTATGGCTACACCTTC.

The chain employs TRBV7-9 and TRBJ2-7, with D uncertain. Per germline, CDR1 SEHNR and CDR2 FQNEAQ (reference sequence). V gave up 9 bases and J gave up 0 bases, with 9 bases separating them. The CDR3 sequence is 12 residues long. The CDR3 protein is CASRGRSYEQYF. DNA of the CDR3: TGTGCCAGTAGAGGCCGCTCCTACGAGCAGTACTTC.

The chain carries TRBV29-1 and TRBJ2-1; perhaps D is TRBD1 or TRBD2 (5 bases each). V lost 7 bases to trimming and J lost 0 bases, with 13 bases between them. The CDR3 is made up of 14 amino acids. Germline loops: CDR1 SQVTM, CDR2 ANQGSEA. CDR3 coding DNA: TGCAGCGCCCTCCCAGGGAGCTCCTACAATGAGCAGTTCTTC. This sequence encodes CSALPGSSYNEQFF.

This clonotype was counted a few times. The chain recombines TRBV7-2 with TRBJ1-2; TRBD1 matches at 9 bases. Germline CDR1 SGHTA, CDR2 FQGNSA. Unmatched junction bases numbered 6, after V lost 5 bases and J lost 5 bases. The CDR3 length is 14 residues. Here the CDR3 DNA reads TGTGCCAGCAGCGCCCCCGGGACAGGGTATGGCTACACCTTC. Its protein product is CASSAPGTGYGYTF.

This chain connects TRBV20-1 to TRBJ1-6; D gene ambiguous. V was trimmed by 2 bases and J by 11 bases, leaving 13 bases between them. This CDR3 is built from 13 residues. Germline assignment: CDR1 DFQATT and CDR2 SNEGSKA (reference sequence). The CDR3 loop reads CSARSGHRAPLHF. Here the CDR3 DNA reads TGCAGTGCTAGAAGCGGCCACCGGGCACCCCTCCACTTT.

This clonotype was seen more than once but under ten times. This chain connects TRBV20-1 to TRBJ2-1; D may be TRBD2 (6 bases). Germline lookup yields CDR1 DFQATT and CDR2 SNEGSKA (reference sequence). The V gene lost 3 bases and the J gene lost 2 bases, with 17 bases spanning the gap. The CDR3 is made up of 16 amino acids. CDR3 nucleotides: TGCAGTGCTAGGCGACCACGGGGGTCTACCTACAATGAGCAGTTCTTC. Translating gives CSARRPRGSTYNEQFF.

A few counts support this clonotype. The chain carries TRBV6-5 and TRBJ2-2; D may be TRBD1 (5 bases). Trimming took off 10 bases at V and 2 bases at J, with 14 bases between the two ends. The CDR3 sequence is 14 residues long. The germline V gene has CDR1 MNHEY and CDR2 SVGAGI. The CDR3 here is CATKGHLNTGELFF. Written as DNA, the CDR3 is TGTGCCACCAAAGGACACCTAAACACCGGGGAGCTGTTTTTT.

The chain links TRBV5-1 to TRBJ1-2, with D unclear. This CDR3 contains 14 residues. V was trimmed by 4 bases and J by 5 bases, leaving 15 bases between them. From germline, CDR1 is SGHRS and CDR2 YFSETQ. The chain's CDR3 is CASSHGSQAYGYTF. As DNA, the CDR3 is TGCGCCAGCAGCCATGGGAGCCAGGCTTATGGCTACACCTTC.

The V and J genes are TRBV20-1 and TRBJ1-5; D gene unclear. The CDR3 length is 16 residues. Germline CDR1 and CDR2: DFQATT and SNEGSKA (reference sequence). V was shortened by 0 bases and J by 4 bases, with 16 bases between the two germline ends. The CDR3, as DNA: TGCAGTGCTAGAGATCCCCCCGGGGTCCCTAATCAGCCCCAGCATTTT. Translated, it gives CSARDPPGVPNQPQHF.